Following are 9 T cell receptor beta chains from one sample sequenced in a study of cytomegalovirus exposure and HLA in healthy donors (dated by TCRdb to the late 2010s). Preparation of the library involved the immunoSEQ multiplex PCR assay. For the multiplex PCR, a mixture combining 60 forward primers for TCR Vbeta segments and 13 reverse primers for TCR Jbeta segments was used. Held by TCRdb, this immuneACCESS table contains in-frame sequences only and omits some clones. Under half of the omission traces to an unresolved V gene where checked; the cause of the rest is unknown. For this sample the table gives 180,000 or so clones, of which around 86% were detected only once. The ten largest clonotypes hold 6.5% of the sample. Sequencing used PBMCs. The source of these receptors is a woman between 45 and 60 years old in good health and CMV-seropositive.

The rearrangement joins TRBV25-1 to TRBJ2-1; 8 bases line up with TRBD1. With V trimmed by 8 bases and J by 5 bases, 14 bases remained unmatched. The CDR3 length is 16 residues. Germline CDR1 and CDR2: MGHDK and SYGVNS. CDR3 bases: TGTGCCAGCGGTGCCCAGGGGACAGGAAGAAACAATGAGCAGTTCTTC. Translating it yields CASGAQGTGRNNEQFF.

This chain uses TRBV30 with TRBJ2-7; 9 nucleotides align to TRBD1. Trimming removed 0 bases from V and 3 bases from J; junction bases left unmatched: 6. Germline lookup yields CDR1 GTSNPN and CDR2 SVGIG (reference sequence). This CDR3 contains 15 residues. CDR3: CAWSVRQGVHYEQYF. CDR3 coding DNA: TGTGCCTGGAGTGTACGACAGGGGGTCCACTACGAGCAGTACTTC.

This chain links TRBV11-2 with TRBJ2-5; maybe TRBD2 (5 bases). V was pared by 1 base and J by 1 base, with 16 bases between. The CDR3 consists of 17 residues. CDR1 and CDR2 (germline): SGHAT, FQNNGV. The CDR3 reads CASSLGSGGDLQETQYF. CDR3 nucleotide sequence: TGTGCCAGCAGCTTAGGAAGTGGAGGAGACCTCCAAGAGACCCAGTACTTC.

The chain joins TRBV7-2 to TRBJ2-3; D ambiguous. CDR1 and CDR2 from the germline V gene are SGHTA and FQGNSA. The CDR3 length is 14 residues. Trimming removed 5 bases from V and 0 bases from J, with 9 bases in between. As DNA, the CDR3 is TGTGCCAGCAGCAACCGCTATAGCACAGATACGCAGTATTTT. Translation gives CASSNRYSTDTQYF.

This clone was picked up a small number of times. The chain couples TRBV5-1 to TRBJ1-6, with a possible D match to TRBD1 (5 bases). The CDR3 consists of 12 residues. Trimming removed 7 bases at V and 9 bases at J, with 11 bases between. Germline CDR1 SGHRS, CDR2 YFSETQ. CDR3 sequence: CASRGEISPLHF. CDR3 bases: TGCGCCAGCCGGGGGGAGATTTCACCCCTCCACTTT.

The gene calls are TRBV10-1 and TRBJ1-4; possibly TRBD1 for D (5 bases). V was trimmed by 2 bases and J by 8 bases, leaving 12 bases between them. The CDR3 extends over 14 amino acids. In germline, CDR1 is WNHNN, CDR2 SYGVQD (reference sequence). This CDR3 reads CASSEDSKGEKLFF. CDR3 sequence (DNA): TGCGCCAGCAGTGAGGACAGCAAGGGGGAAAAACTGTTTTTT.

This clone was seen more than once but under ten times. The J gene is TRBJ2-7, the V gene TRBV15; no firm D call. Trimming cost V 1 base and J 0 bases, with 16 bases left between them. CDR1 and CDR2 (germline): LNHNV, YYDKDF (reference sequence). This CDR3 contains 17 residues. The CDR3 spells CATSRGPAKLSSYEQYF. CDR3 coding DNA: TGTGCCACCAGCAGAGGCCCCGCGAAGTTGAGCTCCTACGAGCAGTACTTC.

The chain links TRBV4-1 to TRBJ2-3, with 9 positions matching TRBD2. In germline, CDR1 is MGHRA, CDR2 YSYEKL. V lost 7 bases and J lost 2; bases outside the gene matches: 16. This CDR3 is 18 amino acids long. The chain's CDR3 is CASTLAGVAGATTDTQYF. The CDR3 coding sequence is TGCGCCAGCACCCTCGCGGGGGTAGCGGGGGCCACCACAGATACGCAGTATTTT.

This clone came up once. The gene calls are TRBV5-1 and TRBJ2-7; D call uncertain. The CDR3 extends over 14 amino acids. CDR1 is SGHRS and CDR2 is YFSETQ in the germline V gene. Trimming removed 0 bases from V and 2 bases from J, with 9 bases in between. CDR3 DNA: TGCGCCAGCAGCTTGGAGCCCAGGACCTACGAGCAGTACTTC. Translation gives CASSLEPRTYEQYF.